These 20 T cell receptor beta chains share one sample of origin, sequenced in a study of post-analysis software for immune sequencing data. Study-level points and caveats: When patients were compared with controls, 4 or 5 TRBV segments were more frequent, TRBV5-6, TRBV5-1 and TRBV20-1 among them.

Their target antigens are unknown. Unique molecular identifiers had been added to the TCR beta cDNA libraries. TCRdb re-derived calls from the PCR reads in MiXCR, one entry per CDR3 protein. The sample consists of 750,000 to 950,000 distinct CDR3 sequences, approximately 53% of them appearing once. The sample was blood. The receptors shown here come from a girl aged 5-17 years with multiple sclerosis.

J is TRBJ2-4 and V is TRBV5-1; 8 positions match TRBD2. CDR3 length equals 14 residues. The germline V gene has CDR1 SGHRS and CDR2 YFSETQ. J was trimmed by 13 bases and V by 5 bases; bases with no gene match: 14. The CDR3 loop is CASRGVAGTLGQYF. As DNA, the CDR3 is TGCGCCAGCAGAGGAGTAGCGGGGACCCTGGGGCAGTACTTC.

This CDR3 reads CASSLAVPQSSYNEQFF. The CDR3 coding sequence is TGTGCCAGCAGCTTGGCGGTTCCTCAGAGCTCCTACAATGAGCAGTTCTTC. The rearrangement uses TRBV7-6 and TRBJ2-1; D remains unclear. The CDR3 loop spans 17 amino acids. Trimming removed 3 bases from V and 0 bases from J, with 15 bases in between. CDR1 and CDR2 from the germline V gene are SGHVS and FNYEAQ.

With respect to this clonotype: One end of the junction fails to match germline, which may point to a read error. This chain links TRBV5-1 with TRBJ2-4; 14 bases fit TRBD2. The CDR3 extends over 16 amino acids. In germline, CDR1 is SGHRS, CDR2 YFSETQ. The CDR3 region is CAGSSGLAGGGNIQYF. The CDR3 DNA follows: TGCGCCGGCAGCTCCGGACTAGCGGGGGGAGGTAACATTCAGTACTTC.

On this clonotype: The junction does not match germline at one end; this may be a read error. The CDR3 region is CVSSVAGSAYNEQFF. Written as DNA, the CDR3 is TGTGTCAGCAGCGTTGCGGGATCCGCTTACAATGAGCAGTTCTTC. The chain combines TRBV9 with TRBJ2-1; possibly TRBD2 for D (6 bases). The CDR3 consists of 15 residues. Germline V lookup: CDR1 SGDLS, CDR2 YYNGEE.

This clonotype was counted only a few times. V is TRBV29-1 and J is TRBJ2-1, with a weak D call TRBD2 (6 bases). V was trimmed by 7 bases and J by 9 bases, leaving 16 bases between them. The germline CDR1 and CDR2 sequences are SQVTM and ANQGSEA. The CDR3 is 12 residues long. CDR3 bases: TGCAGCGCCGCTGGGGGGAACTTTGAGCAGTTCTTC. Its protein is CSAAGGNFEQFF.

This clonotype was counted once. J is TRBJ1-2 and V is TRBV5-1; weak D call: TRBD1 (6 bases). The ends were cut back, 4 bases at V and 0 bases at J, with 16 bases in the middle. This CDR3 comprises 16 residues. From germline, CDR1 is SGHRS and CDR2 YFSETQ. CDR3 protein: CASSRRRDTSNYGYTF. DNA of the CDR3: TGCGCCAGCAGCCGCCGCCGGGACACCTCTAACTATGGCTACACCTTC.

The chain joins TRBV27 to TRBJ1-1; weak D call: TRBD1 (5 bases). CDR3 size: 10 residues. The germline V gene has CDR1 MNHEY and CDR2 SMNVEV (reference sequence). V was clipped by 5 bases and J by 11 bases, with 9 bases between them. This CDR3 is CASSLGDAFF. CDR3 nucleotides: TGTGCCAGCAGTCTGGGGGACGCTTTCTTT.

The rearrangement links TRBV4-1 to TRBJ2-1; unclear D gene. CDR3 length: 18 residues. Germline lookup yields CDR1 MGHRA and CDR2 YSYEKL. V was trimmed by 3 bases and J by 7 bases, leaving 25 bases between them. CDR3 region: CASSQDPDEADTPNEQFF. The CDR3 nucleotides read TGCGCCAGCAGCCAGGACCCGGACGAGGCCGATACCCCGAATGAGCAGTTCTTC.

This clonotype was seen only once. The genes are TRBV11-2 and TRBJ1-4; D unresolved. Germline V gene lookup returns CDR1 SGHAT and CDR2 FQNNGV. This CDR3 has 18 amino acids. V was trimmed by 5 bases and J by 10 bases, leaving 29 bases between them. The DNA for the CDR3 is TGTGCCAGCAGCCACCGCCACATCGGCGATTCGGCATTTGGAAAACTGTTTTTT. This gives the protein CASSHRHIGDSAFGKLFF.

This chain joins TRBV12-3 or TRBV12-4 and TRBJ1-5; D might be TRBD1 (5 bases). Trimming removed 1 base from V and 0 bases from J, with 10 bases in between. The CDR3 covers 16 residues. The CDR3 is CASSLGGDYSNQPQHF. DNA of the CDR3: TGTGCCAGCAGTTTAGGGGGGGATTATAGCAATCAGCCCCAGCATTTT.

The chain couples TRBV15 to TRBJ2-3; D uncertain. V lost 8 bases and J 6 bases, leaving 9 bases between the germline ends. CDR3 length: 11 residues. CDR1 is LNHNV, CDR2 YYDKDF, per germline (reference sequence). This CDR3 is CATQMWDTQYF. CDR3 in DNA: TGTGCCACCCAAATGTGGGATACGCAGTATTTT. The full variable domain, completed using reference TRBV15 and TRBJ2-3, is DAMVIQNPRYQVTQFGKPVTLSCSQTLNHNVMYWYQQKSSQAPKLLFHYYDKDFNNEADTPDNFQSRRPNTSFCFLDIRSPGLGDTAMYLCATQMWDTQYFGPGTRLTVL.

CDR3 in amino acids: CASSPAGAETQYF. CDR3 bases: TGCGCCAGCAGTCCAGCGGGAGCAGAGACCCAGTACTTC. The genes are TRBV5-1 and TRBJ2-7; 8 bases line up with TRBD2. TRBJ2-5 explains the end of the DNA better; the J call may be wrong. The CDR3 contains 13 residues. From germline, CDR1 is SGHRS and CDR2 YFSETQ.

This clonotype occurred a few times. This rearrangement joins TRBV29-1 to TRBJ1-2; D is uncertain. Trimming removed 1 base from V and 4 bases from J, with 13 bases in between. Germline V gene sequence: CDR1 SQVTM, CDR2 ANQGSEA. CDR3 length: 14 residues. DNA for the CDR3: TGCAGCGTTGAAGCGTTCAGTCCTCGCTATGGCTACACCTTC. Encoded protein: CSVEAFSPRYGYTF.

The rearrangement uses TRBV20-1 and TRBJ2-1; D remains ambiguous. Trimming took 3 bases from V and 10 from J, leaving 10 bases between them. Germline V gene sequence: CDR1 DFQATT, CDR2 SNEGSKA (reference sequence). The CDR3 is 11 residues long. CDR3 bases: TGCAGTGCTAGCCCCCTCAGGGAGCAGTTCTTC. It is translated as CSASPLREQFF.

The chain is built from TRBV5-1 and TRBJ1-2, with a possible D match to TRBD1 (6 bases). The CDR3 is 15 residues long. The germline V gene has CDR1 SGHRS and CDR2 YFSETQ. V was pared by 0 bases and J by 6 bases, with 15 bases between. The CDR3 nucleotides read TGCGCCAGCAGCTTGGAGTGGGGGCGCACCGATGGCTACACCTTC. This sequence encodes CASSLEWGRTDGYTF.

The chain recombines TRBV11-2 with TRBJ2-5; 9 bases are a match to TRBD2. The CDR3 is made up of 16 amino acids. J gave up 2 bases and V 6 bases, and 10 bases lay outside the gene matches. Per the germline V gene, CDR1 is SGHAT and CDR2 is FQNNGV. CDR3 region: CASRSFSGGLQETQYF. The CDR3 bases are TGTGCCAGCAGATCCTTTAGCGGGGGACTACAAGAGACCCAGTACTTC.

The V call is TRBV2, the J call TRBJ2-7; the D gene is possibly TRBD1 (5 bases). The DNA end is more similar to TRBJ2-5, so the J call may be wrong. The CDR3 covers 13 residues. Germline lookup yields CDR1 SNHLY and CDR2 FYNNEI. The CDR3: CASDSHWQETQYF. As DNA, the CDR3 is TGTGCCAGTGACAGTCATTGGCAAGAGACCCAGTACTTC.

The CDR3 spells CSVDKPGAGINEQFF. CDR3 nucleotide sequence: TGCAGCGTAGACAAACCTGGGGCAGGGATCAATGAGCAGTTCTTC. V usage is TRBV29-1 and J usage is TRBJ2-1; a possible D gene is TRBD1 (5 bases). This CDR3 is 15 amino acids long. From germline, CDR1 is SQVTM and CDR2 ANQGSEA. The V and J ends lost 6 bases and 6 bases respectively, with 21 bases between them.

The CDR3, as DNA: TGTGCCAGCAGCCAGGGATGGGGCACCGGGGAGCTGTTTTTT. Translated: CASSQGWGTGELFF. The J gene is TRBJ2-2, the V gene TRBV3-1; no clear D gene. Germline loops: CDR1 LGHDT, CDR2 YNNKEL (reference sequence). The V end lost 3 bases, the J end lost 4 bases, and 9 bases lay between the germline ends. The CDR3 is 14 amino acids.

This chain joins TRBV12-5 and TRBJ1-2, with a tentative D call TRBD1 (5 bases). The V gene's germline CDR1 is LGHNT and CDR2 FRNRAP. The CDR3 runs to 14 residues. Trimming removed 1 base from V and 1 base from J, with 7 bases in between. CDR3 in DNA: TGTGCTAGTGGTTTGGGACAGCTTAACTATGGCTACACCTTC. Translated: CASGLGQLNYGYTF.